What follows are 9 T cell receptor beta chains derived from one specimen sequenced in a study of cytomegalovirus exposure and HLA in healthy donors. The PCR contained 60 Vbeta and 13 Jbeta primers. The table came from immunoSEQ multiplex PCR; TCRdb's copy has only in-frame clones and leaves some out. The sample contains about 140,000 clones, roughly four fifths of which appear only once. The sequenced sample was PBMCs. The receptors come from a man aged 18 to 30 in good health and CMV-seropositive.

V and J are TRBV6-5 and TRBJ1-1; 9 bases are shared with TRBD1. J lost 7 bases, V lost 5 bases, and 8 bases had no gene match. Germline lookup yields CDR1 MNHEY and CDR2 SVGAGI. This CDR3 contains 14 residues. CDR3 DNA sequence: TGTGCCAGCAGTACAACAGGGGGCGCCGGTGAAGCTTTCTTT. Translated, it gives CASSTTGGAGEAFF.

This rearrangement joins TRBV5-1 to TRBJ1-2; D unresolved. V dropped 1 base and J dropped 3 bases, with 10 bases sitting between them. The CDR3 totals 14 residues. Germline-derived CDR1 and CDR2 are SGHRS and YFSETQ. Here the CDR3 reads CASSLRVVDYGYTF. The CDR3 coding sequence is TGCGCCAGCAGCTTGCGGGTTGTCGACTATGGCTACACCTTC.

The chain has TRBV15 and TRBJ2-7; TRBD2 agrees at 8 bases. Germline lookup yields CDR1 LNHNV and CDR2 YYDKDF (reference sequence). With V trimmed by 1 base and J by 2 bases, 1 base remained unmatched. This CDR3 comprises 14 residues. This CDR3 is CATSRVAGTYEQYF. In DNA form, the CDR3 reads TGTGCCACCAGCAGAGTAGCGGGGACCTACGAGCAGTACTTC. Complete variable domain (other parts from reference TRBV15 and TRBJ2-7): DAMVIQNPRYQVTQFGKPVTLSCSQTLNHNVMYWYQQKSSQAPKLLFHYYDKDFNNEADTPDNFQSRRPNTSFCFLDIRSPGLGDTAMYLCATSRVAGTYEQYFGPGTRLTVT.

CDR3 DNA: TGCGCCAGCAGCCCAAGGACAGGGCCCGGCTATGGCTACACCTTC. The encoded protein is CASSPRTGPGYGYTF. This sequence joins TRBV5-1 and TRBJ1-2; 8 nucleotides line up with TRBD1. Trimming removed 4 bases from V and 4 bases from J; junction bases left unmatched: 9. In germline, CDR1 is SGHRS, CDR2 YFSETQ. The CDR3 runs 15 residues. The entire variable domain, with the rest obtained from reference TRBV5-1 and TRBJ1-2, is as follows: KAGVTQTPRYLIKTRGQQVTLSCSPISGHRSVSWYQQTPGQGLQFLFEYFSETQRNKGNFPGRFSGRQFSNSRSEMNVSTLELGDSALYLCASSPRTGPGYGYTFGSGTRLTVV.

V and J are TRBV5-1 and TRBJ1-2, with a tentative D call TRBD1 (5 bases). Trimming pared 4 bases from V and 2 bases from J, leaving 12 bases between. This CDR3 has 14 residues. The germline CDR1 and CDR2 sequences are SGHRS and YFSETQ. CDR3 sequence reads: CASSPLDSNYGYTF. DNA for the CDR3: TGCGCCAGCAGCCCCCTAGACAGCAACTATGGCTACACCTTC.

The chain couples TRBV6-1 to TRBJ1-2; TRBD1 matches 7 bases. V trimming: 4 bases; J trimming: 4 bases; junction bases outside the gene matches: 9. CDR1 and CDR2 (germline): MNHNS, SASEGT. The CDR3 has 15 residues. CDR3 coding DNA: TGTGCCAGCAGTGGACCTCGGGCAGGGGGCTATGGCTACACCTTC. It yields the protein CASSGPRAGGYGYTF.

The rearrangement joins TRBV27 to TRBJ2-3, with a possible D match to TRBD2 (6 bases). Deletions cut 5 bases from V and 0 bases from J, with 12 bases between. Germline values: CDR1 MNHEY, CDR2 SMNVEV (reference sequence). The CDR3 contains 15 residues. The CDR3 spells CASSPAGTSTDTQYF. In DNA, the CDR3 is TGTGCCAGCAGTCCTGCCGGGACTAGCACAGATACGCAGTATTTT.

V is TRBV28 and J is TRBJ2-3, with D maybe TRBD2 (7 bases). Germline CDR1 MDHEN, CDR2 SYDVKM. The CDR3 consists of 16 residues. V was shortened by 1 base and J by 2 bases, with 13 bases between the two germline ends. The CDR3 region has the DNA TGTGCCAGCAGTTTATTGGGGGGGACAATCACAGATACGCAGTATTTT. It specifies CASSLLGGTITDTQYF.

V is TRBV5-6 and J is TRBJ2-1; TRBD2 matches at 8 bases. The CDR3 consists of 17 residues. Germline V CDR1 and CDR2: SGHDT, YYEEEE. The V segment lost 4 bases and the J segment 0 bases; nucleotides outside the gene matches: 9. The CDR3 sequence: CASSRLAGGSSYNEQFF. In DNA form, the CDR3 reads TGTGCCAGCAGCCGACTGGCGGGAGGTAGCTCCTACAATGAGCAGTTCTTC. The full variable domain, in which reference TRBV5-6 and TRBJ2-1 provide the parts outside the CDR3, is DAGVTQSPTHLIKTRGQQVTLRCSPKSGHDTVSWYQQALGQGPQFIFQYYEEEERQRGNFPDRFSGHQFPNYSSELNVNALLLGDSALYLCASSRLAGGSSYNEQFFGPGTRLTVL.